The 22 T cell receptor beta chains listed next were all sequenced from one sample in a study of cytotoxic CD8 clonotypes in ibrutinib-treated CLL. Sequencing was performed with immunoSEQ multiplex PCR; in TCRdb, only in-frame clones are kept and a portion is missing. The table has 52,000 or so clones, over 65% seen once; the top ten hold roughly 22%. Here the sequenced sample was PBMCs, taken after 24 months of ibrutinib treatment. Receptors originate from a human donor with chronic lymphocytic leukemia.

The sample holds a few counts of this clone. This rearrangement joins TRBV28 to TRBJ2-1; TRBD2 aligns across 9 bases. Trimming cost V 4 bases and J 14 bases; bases outside gene matches: 6. Germline V gene sequence: CDR1 MDHEN, CDR2 SYDVKM. This CDR3 has 12 amino acids. The CDR3 protein is CASSSSASGKFF. CDR3 coding DNA: TGTGCCAGCAGTTCATCAGCTAGCGGGAAGTTCTTC.

The genes are TRBV11-3 and TRBJ1-2; no clear D gene. From germline, CDR1 is SGHNT and CDR2 YENEEA. The length of the CDR3 is 14 residues. Trimming shortened V by 2 bases and J by 3 bases, and 10 bases separated the two germline ends. CDR3 nucleotide sequence: TGTGCCAGCAGCTTATTTGGGGTCGACTATGGCTACACCTTC. Protein sequence: CASSLFGVDYGYTF.

A single count supports this clone. The limits of the CDR3 on the DNA are not certain, so only TCRdb's listed CDR3 is given. The genes are TRBV21-1 and TRBJ2-3; whether TRBD1, the table's D call, matches the DNA was not checked. TRBV21-1 corresponds to a pseudogene. The CDR3 is 19 amino acids in total, end residues counted. The CDR3 loop is CASSKALWGFGASTDTQYF.

The chain joins TRBV7-9 to TRBJ1-2; no clear D gene. In germline, CDR1 is SEHNR, CDR2 FQNEAQ (reference sequence). Deletions cut 1 base from V and 3 bases from J, with 18 bases between. The CDR3 is 17 amino acids. The CDR3 DNA is TGTGCCAGCAGCTTAGTAGGGCCCCGGGGAGCCCACTATGGCTACACCTTC. Its protein is CASSLVGPRGAHYGYTF.

The chain couples TRBV5-1 to TRBJ2-7; D not resolved. The ends were cut back, 3 bases at V and 2 bases at J, with 15 bases in the middle. The CDR3 loop spans 15 amino acids. Per the germline V gene, CDR1 is SGHRS and CDR2 is YFSETQ. The CDR3 region is CASSSPQRSPYEQYF. The CDR3, as DNA: TGCGCCAGCAGCTCACCCCAACGGAGTCCCTACGAGCAGTACTTC.

The chain has TRBV7-8 and TRBJ2-5; D is unresolved. Per the germline V gene, CDR1 is SGHVS and CDR2 is FQNEAQ. Trimming took off 5 bases at V and 1 base at J, with 5 bases between the two ends. This CDR3 has 12 residues. CDR3 protein: CASSAIQETQYF. The CDR3 DNA reads as TGTGCCAGCAGCGCGATCCAAGAGACCCAGTACTTC.

This clone has just a few counts. This chain joins TRBV19 and TRBJ2-2, with a possible D match to TRBD1 (5 bases). The CDR3 has 13 amino acids. From germline, CDR1 is LNHDA and CDR2 SQIVND (reference sequence). With 5 bases removed from V and 5 bases from J, the gap between germline ends came to 9 bases. CDR3 DNA sequence: TGTGCCAGTAGTGACAGTAATACCGGGGAGCTGTTTTTT. Translating it yields CASSDSNTGELFF.

The chain is built from TRBV18 and TRBJ1-2, with 10 nucleotides matching TRBD1. The germline V gene has CDR1 KGHSH and CDR2 LQKENI. V shed 5 bases and J 8 bases; nucleotides not matched to a gene: 2. The CDR3 consists of 12 residues. Here the CDR3 reads CASSGQGGGYTF. In nucleotides, the CDR3 is TGTGCCAGCTCAGGACAGGGGGGCGGCTACACCTTC.

A note on this clone: Its ends do not fully match the called genes, so a read error is possible. V and J are TRBV6-6 and TRBJ2-7; D not resolved. Germline CDR1 reads MNHNY; CDR2 reads SVGAGI (reference sequence). The CDR3 is 11 residues long. CDR3 loop: CASSHSYEQYF. CDR3 nucleotide sequence: TGTGCCAGCAGTCACTCCTACGAGCAGTACTTC.

This sequence joins TRBV10-3 and TRBJ2-7; D is unresolved. The CDR3 is 13 residues long. Germline V gives CDR1 ENHRY, CDR2 SYGVKD. Trimming removed 11 bases at V and 2 bases at J, with 16 bases between. The CDR3 region is CAVRSPGTYEQYF. The CDR3 nucleotides read TGTGCCGTCCGGTCCCCGGGCACCTACGAGCAGTACTTC.

The V and J genes are TRBV5-1 and TRBJ1-1; tentatively, D is TRBD1 (6 bases). CDR3 size: 13 residues. The germline CDR1 and CDR2 sequences are SGHRS and YFSETQ. Trimming shortened V by 7 bases and J by 2 bases, and 12 bases separated the two germline ends. The CDR3 spells CASQRQENTEAFF. The DNA for the CDR3 is TGCGCCAGCCAAAGACAGGAAAACACTGAAGCTTTCTTT.

The chain recombines TRBV7-8 with TRBJ2-3, with 13 bases aligning to TRBD2. The CDR3 spans 16 residues. From germline, CDR1 is SGHVS and CDR2 FQNEAQ. Trimming cost V 7 bases and J 5 bases; bases outside gene matches: 9. The CDR3 DNA sequence: TGTGCCAGCACCCCCCGGACTAGCGGGAGCCGAGATACGCAGTATTTT. Its translation is CASTPRTSGSRDTQYF.

The V and J genes are TRBV7-2 and TRBJ1-3, with a weak D call TRBD1 (6 bases). The V end was cut by 1 base, the J end by 4 bases, with 14 bases between. Looked up from germline, CDR1 is SGHTA and CDR2 is FQGNSA. The CDR3 extends over 16 amino acids. CDR3 in amino acids: CASSLVGNRVGNTIYF. The CDR3, as DNA: TGTGCCAGCAGCTTAGTGGGTAACAGGGTGGGAAACACCATATATTTT.

V and J are TRBV19 and TRBJ1-1, with D uncertain. Germline V gene lookup returns CDR1 LNHDA and CDR2 SQIVND (reference sequence). The CDR3 is 16 residues long. V was trimmed by 0 bases and J by 4 bases, leaving 15 bases between them. CDR3 nucleotides: TGTGCCAGTAGTATAGACCAGATACCGCAGCCCACTGAAGCTTTCTTT. It specifies CASSIDQIPQPTEAFF.

The J gene is TRBJ2-2, the V gene TRBV6-6; D call uncertain. The V gene lost 7 bases and the J gene lost 3 bases, with 3 bases spanning the gap. The CDR3 loop spans 11 amino acids. Germline V gene data show CDR1 as MNHNY and CDR2 as SVGAGI (reference sequence). CDR3 sequence reads: CASMDTGELFF. CDR3 DNA sequence: TGTGCCAGCATGGACACCGGGGAGCTGTTTTTT.

The chain joins TRBV18 to TRBJ1-4; D gene uncertain. The germline CDR1 and CDR2 sequences are KGHSH and LQKENI. Trimming cost V 1 base and J 0 bases, with 12 bases left between them. This CDR3 is built from 17 residues. The CDR3 sequence: CASSPRPGGATNEKLFF. Here the CDR3 DNA reads TGTGCCAGCTCACCACGGCCTGGCGGAGCAACTAATGAAAAACTGTTTTTT.

J is TRBJ1-5 and V is TRBV6-1; weak D call: TRBD1 (6 bases). The CDR3 spans 15 residues. V lost 3 bases to trimming and J lost 3 bases, with 12 bases between them. Germline-derived CDR1 and CDR2 are MNHNS and SASEGT. Written as DNA, the CDR3 is TGTGCCAGCAGTGATAATCAGGGGATCAATCAGCCCCAGCATTTT. As protein: CASSDNQGINQPQHF.

This chain joins TRBV7-8 and TRBJ2-4; tentative D call: TRBD2 (6 bases). The length of the CDR3 is 12 residues. The germline V gene encodes CDR1 SGHVS and CDR2 FQNEAQ. V was clipped by 1 base and J by 8 bases, with 6 bases between them. CDR3 amino acids: CASSLGGDIQYF. The DNA of the CDR3 is TGTGCCAGCAGCTTAGGGGGGGACATTCAGTACTTC. Complete variable domain (other parts from reference TRBV7-8 and TRBJ2-4): GAGVSQSPRYKVAKRGQDVALRCDPISGHVSLFWYQQALGQGPEFLTYFQNEAQLDKSGLPSDRFFAERPEGSVSTLKIQRTQQEDSAVYLCASSLGGDIQYFGAGTRLSVL.

This chain connects TRBV7-9 to TRBJ1-2; D call uncertain. Deletions cut 3 bases from V and 0 bases from J, with 11 bases between. The CDR3 has 15 residues. Germline CDR1 reads SEHNR; CDR2 reads FQNEAQ (reference sequence). CDR3 sequence (DNA): TGTGCCAGCAGCTTGGGCAGGCCAACTAACTATGGCTACACCTTC. Protein sequence: CASSLGRPTNYGYTF. The full variable domain, in which reference TRBV7-9 and TRBJ1-2 provide the parts outside the CDR3, is DTGVSQNPRHKITKRGQNVTFRCDPISEHNRLYWYRQTLGQGPEFLTYFQNEAQLEKSRLLSDRFSAERPKGSFSTLEIQRTEQGDSAMYLCASSLGRPTNYGYTFGSGTRLTVV.

The CDR3 DNA sequence: TGTGCCAGTAGGACAGGGGACACCCCGGGAGAGCAGTACTTC. Protein: CASRTGDTPGEQYF. This sequence joins TRBV19 and TRBJ2-7; 8 nucleotides align to TRBD1. The CDR3 runs 14 residues. The germline CDR1 and CDR2 sequences are LNHDA and SQIVND (reference sequence). The J segment lost 7 bases and the V segment lost 6 bases, leaving 11 bases of the junction unmatched.

This clone appeared a single time. The gene calls are TRBV6-1 and TRBJ2-7; 9 bases are shared with TRBD1. After removal of 7 bases from V and 2 bases from J, the junction contained 3 bases not matched to a gene. The CDR3 consists of 13 residues. Germline CDR1 MNHNS, CDR2 SASEGT. CDR3 loop: CASNRDRAYEQYF. DNA for the CDR3: TGTGCCAGCAACCGGGACAGGGCCTACGAGCAGTACTTC.

V gene TRBV19 combines with J gene TRBJ1-5, with 10 bases lining up with TRBD1. CDR3 length equals 16 residues. Germline-derived CDR1 and CDR2 are LNHDA and SQIVND (reference sequence). Trimming at V came to 5 bases and at J to 3 bases, leaving 7 bases not matched to a gene. The CDR3 region is CASSATGQGLNQPQHF. Here the CDR3 DNA reads TGTGCCAGTAGTGCGACGGGACAGGGGCTCAATCAGCCCCAGCATTTT.